A single sample is the source of the 24 T cell receptor beta chains below, sequenced in a study of shared clonotypes between healthy human individuals. CD45RO-negative, CCR7-selected cells formed the naive CD8 fraction, which excluded terminally differentiated effector memory CD45RA+ cells. Repertoires were generated with immunoSEQ multiplex PCR, while TCRdb's copy carries only in-frame clones and drops some. The sample carries about 2 million clones, approximately 95% recorded once. The specimen was naive CD8+ T cells sorted from blood. The receptor source for this set is a man younger than 30 in good health.

This rearrangement joins TRBV7-2 to TRBJ2-7; 7 positions agree with TRBD2. Trimming cost V 5 bases and J 5 bases; bases outside gene matches: 6. The CDR3 sequence is 13 residues long. The germline V gene encodes CDR1 SGHTA and CDR2 FQGNSA. The CDR3: CASSKGGPHEQYF. The DNA for the CDR3 is TGTGCCAGCAGCAAGGGAGGGCCCCACGAGCAGTACTTC.

V and J are TRBV13 and TRBJ2-5; D is unclear. Trimming took off 4 bases at V and 1 base at J, with 7 bases between the two ends. Per germline, CDR1 PRHDT and CDR2 FYEKMQ (reference sequence). This CDR3 comprises 13 residues. The CDR3 sequence is CASSSSPQETQYF. In DNA, the CDR3 is TGTGCCAGCAGCTCTTCTCCCCAAGAGACCCAGTACTTC.

The chain carries TRBV25-1 and TRBJ2-3, with a weak D call TRBD2 (6 bases). CDR3 length: 14 residues. CDR1 MGHDK and CDR2 SYGVNS come from the germline V gene. Trimming left V 2 bases short and J 2 bases short, with 8 bases between. Here the CDR3 DNA reads TGTGCCAGCAGTGAACGGGGGTACACAGATACGCAGTATTTT. Residues: CASSERGYTDTQYF.

The V call is TRBV7-2, the J call TRBJ2-7, with D maybe TRBD1 (6 bases). Germline CDR1 and CDR2: SGHTA and FQGNSA. The CDR3 is 13 residues long. Trimming removed 5 bases from V and 1 base from J, with 9 bases in between. The CDR3 DNA is TGTGCCAGCAGCGAAGGACAGTCCTACGAGCAGTACTTC. This codes for CASSEGQSYEQYF.

CDR3 sequence: CASSQQPSANTEAFF. The CDR3 nucleotides read TGCGCCAGCAGCCAACAACCGTCGGCGAACACTGAAGCTTTCTTT. V and J are TRBV4-3 and TRBJ1-1; no clear D gene. CDR3 length: 15 amino acids. CDR1 and CDR2 from the germline V gene are LGHNA and YSLEER. Trimming stripped 2 bases from V and 1 base from J, with 11 bases between.

The chain uses TRBV11-2 and TRBJ2-3; possibly TRBD1 or TRBD2 for D (5 bases each). Germline CDR1 reads SGHAT; CDR2 reads FQNNGV. V was pared by 5 bases and J by 5 bases, with 11 bases between. The CDR3 runs to 13 residues. The CDR3 DNA is TGTGCCAGCAGCCCCGGGGACGGAGATACGCAGTATTTT. It specifies CASSPGDGDTQYF. Full variable domain (missing parts from reference TRBV11-2 and TRBJ2-3): EAGVAQSPRYKIIEKRQSVAFWCNPISGHATLYWYQQILGQGPKLLIQFQNNGVVDDSQLPKDRFSAERLKGVDSTLKIQPAKLEDSAVYLCASSPGDGDTQYFGPGTRLTVL.

The V call is TRBV5-1, the J call TRBJ1-2, with TRBD1 identical over 10 bases. The V and J ends lost 4 bases and 5 bases, in that order; junction bases with no gene match: 5. The CDR3 is 14 amino acids. CDR1 SGHRS and CDR2 YFSETQ come from the germline V gene. This chain's CDR3 is CASSADRGSYGYTF. DNA for the CDR3: TGCGCCAGCAGCGCGGACAGGGGGTCTTATGGCTACACCTTC.

The CDR3 nucleotides read TGTGCCAGCAGCTTTGGGACTAGCGGGCTTGGCAGGAGGGACCCTACGCAGTATTTT. Amino acid sequence: CASSFGTSGLGRRDPTQYF. The rearrangement joins TRBV7-2 to TRBJ2-3, with 12 bases aligning to TRBD2. Germline trimming cut 3 bases from V and 8 bases from J; bases unmatched to any gene: 18. Germline V lookup: CDR1 SGHTA, CDR2 FQGNSA. The CDR3 runs 19 residues.

The chain joins TRBV4-3 to TRBJ2-5; 8 nucleotides match TRBD2. Germline CDR1 LGHNA, CDR2 YSLEER. The CDR3 loop spans 17 amino acids. V was clipped by 0 bases and J by 7 bases; unmatched bases: 13. The CDR3 DNA sequence: TGCGCCAGCAGCCAAGAAGTCCCGGGAGGGCGACCAGCGACCCAGTACTTC. This translates into CASSQEVPGGRPATQYF.

The rearrangement links TRBV11-1 to TRBJ1-1; 8 bases are a match to TRBD1. After removal of 6 bases from V and 0 bases from J, the junction contained 9 bases not matched to a gene. Germline CDR1 reads SGHAT; CDR2 reads FQDESV (reference sequence). The CDR3 is made up of 16 amino acids. In DNA form, the CDR3 reads TGTGCCAGCAGTTTCGGACAGGGCGACATGAACACTGAAGCTTTCTTT. It encodes CASSFGQGDMNTEAFF. Variable domain in full (rest from reference TRBV11-1 and TRBJ1-1): EAEVAQSPRYKITEKSQAVAFWCDPISGHATLYWYRQILGQGPELLVQFQDESVVDDSQLPKDRFSAERLKGVDSTLKIQPAELGDSAMYLCASSFGQGDMNTEAFFGQGTRLTVV.

The chain combines TRBV7-9 with TRBJ2-1, with 9 nucleotides matching TRBD1. The V gene end was trimmed by 3 bases and the J gene end by 0 bases; junction bases not matched to a gene: 6. CDR3 length: 17 residues. CDR1 SEHNR and CDR2 FQNEAQ come from the germline V gene (reference sequence). CDR3 coding DNA: TGTGCCAGCAGCTTGGGACAGGGAGGGAGCTCCTACAATGAGCAGTTCTTC. Translated: CASSLGQGGSSYNEQFF.

V gene TRBV27 combines with J gene TRBJ2-1, with TRBD2 identical over 8 bases. V lost 4 bases to trimming and J lost 8 bases; unmatched junction nucleotides: 4. CDR1 and CDR2 from the germline V gene are MNHEY and SMNVEV (reference sequence). The CDR3 is 13 amino acids. The CDR3 loop is CASSWRGADEQFF. The CDR3 coding sequence is TGTGCCAGCAGTTGGCGGGGGGCAGATGAGCAGTTCTTC.

This rearrangement joins TRBV7-8 to TRBJ2-7, with D tentatively TRBD1 (6 bases). V dropped 1 base and J dropped 4 bases, with 17 bases sitting between them. CDR1 and CDR2 (germline): SGHVS, FQNEAQ. CDR3 size: 16 residues. In DNA form, the CDR3 reads TGTGCCAGCAGCTTAGTCAGGGGAGAGGGGGTATACGAGCAGTACTTC. Translating gives CASSLVRGEGVYEQYF.

This clone was counted between two and nine times. The rearrangement joins TRBV4-1 to TRBJ1-2; D call uncertain. The length of the CDR3 is 16 residues. Deletions cut 4 bases from V and 3 bases from J, with 18 bases between. CDR1 MGHRA and CDR2 YSYEKL come from the germline V gene. The CDR3 loop reads CASSPTHTTGDYGYTF. The DNA for the CDR3 is TGCGCCAGCAGCCCGACCCACACAACGGGTGACTATGGCTACACCTTC.

V is TRBV5-4 and J is TRBJ1-2; the D gene is possibly TRBD1 (5 bases). The CDR3 covers 14 residues. Trimming took 6 bases from V and 0 from J, leaving 12 bases between them. Germline V gene sequence: CDR1 SGHNT, CDR2 YYREEE (reference sequence). CDR3 amino acids: CASIGTGANYGYTF. The DNA for the CDR3 is TGTGCCAGCATTGGTACAGGAGCTAACTATGGCTACACCTTC. The full variable domain, its missing parts supplied by reference TRBV5-4 and TRBJ1-2, is ETGVTQSPTHLIKTRGQQVTLRCSSQSGHNTVSWYQQALGQGPQFIFQYYREEENGRGNFPPRFSGLQFPNYSSELNVNALELDDSALYLCASIGTGANYGYTFGSGTRLTVV.

The chain links TRBV28 to TRBJ1-4; D is unclear. Germline loops: CDR1 MDHEN, CDR2 SYDVKM. Between the trimmed V and J ends, which lost 3 bases and 6 bases, there was a span of 8 bases. The CDR3 has 13 amino acids. CDR3 sequence reads: CASSFYNDEKLFF. Here the CDR3 DNA reads TGTGCCAGCAGTTTCTACAATGATGAAAAACTGTTTTTT.

This sequence joins TRBV7-9 and TRBJ2-5; D may be TRBD1 (6 bases). CDR1 SEHNR and CDR2 FQNEAQ come from the germline V gene (reference sequence). The ends were cut back, 3 bases at V and 2 bases at J, with 13 bases in the middle. The CDR3 runs 15 residues. The DNA for the CDR3 is TGTGCCAGCAGCTTCTACGGACAGTTTCAAGAGACCCAGTACTTC. It encodes CASSFYGQFQETQYF.

The chain links TRBV14 to TRBJ2-2; a possible D gene is TRBD2 (7 bases). V lost 5 bases and J lost 9, with 13 bases in between. The CDR3 contains 13 residues. Germline CDR1 reads SGHDN; CDR2 reads FVKESK. Written as DNA, the CDR3 is TGTGCCAGCAGCTCTTCGGGGGGCCGGGAGCTGTTTTTT. As protein: CASSSSGGRELFF.

The chain carries TRBV2 and TRBJ2-1; D remains unclear. The CDR3 consists of 17 residues. CDR1 is SNHLY, CDR2 FYNNEI, per germline. Trimming shortened V by 2 bases and J by 9 bases, and 23 bases separated the two germline ends. The CDR3 DNA sequence: TGTGCCAGCAGTGAATCGCTAGTGTTAGTCTTTGGTGGTGAGCAGTTCTTC. Translation: CASSESLVLVFGGEQFF.

The chain has TRBV10-1 and TRBJ2-3; 13 nucleotides agree with TRBD2. The V segment lost 3 bases and the J segment 2 bases; nucleotides outside the gene matches: 2. CDR1 and CDR2 (germline): WNHNN, SYGVQD (reference sequence). CDR3 length: 16 amino acids. The CDR3 protein is CASSDGLAGVTDTQYF. DNA for the CDR3: TGCGCCAGCAGTGATGGACTAGCGGGAGTCACAGATACGCAGTATTTT.

The chain recombines TRBV5-6 with TRBJ2-7, with 8 bases aligning to TRBD1. V shed 4 bases and J 1 base; nucleotides not matched to a gene: 7. Germline CDR1 is SGHDT and CDR2 is YYEEEE. This CDR3 contains 15 residues. DNA for the CDR3: TGTGCCAGCAGCCTGAGAGGACAGGGATCCTACGAGCAGTACTTC. It yields the protein CASSLRGQGSYEQYF.

In DNA, the CDR3 is TGTGCCAGCAGTTACGACAGTCCCTACGAGCAGTACTTC. Amino acids: CASSYDSPYEQYF. The rearrangement uses TRBV6-5 and TRBJ2-7, with a possible D match to TRBD1 (5 bases). V was clipped by 2 bases and J by 2 bases, with 7 bases between them. There are 13 residues in the CDR3. Germline-derived CDR1 and CDR2 are MNHEY and SVGAGI.

The gene calls are TRBV5-1 and TRBJ1-1; D gene unclear. With 0 bases removed from V and 1 base from J, the gap between germline ends came to 13 bases. The CDR3 runs to 16 residues. Germline loops: CDR1 SGHRS, CDR2 YFSETQ. CDR3 in amino acids: CASSLEFMAGNTEAFF. CDR3 coding DNA: TGCGCCAGCAGCTTGGAATTTATGGCAGGGAACACTGAAGCTTTCTTT.

The rearrangement joins TRBV29-1 to TRBJ2-7; maybe TRBD1 (6 bases). V was trimmed by 5 bases and J by 3 bases, leaving 20 bases between them. The length of the CDR3 is 15 residues. CDR1 and CDR2 (germline): SQVTM, ANQGSEA. CDR3 sequence: CSVLDYREIGYEQYF. The CDR3 DNA reads as TGCAGCGTTCTCGATTACAGGGAAATTGGCTACGAGCAGTACTTC.